This note documents a single T cell receptor (beta chain) sequence. This sample is part of a study of control samples from healthy donors and cancer patients. Libraries were prepared by immunoSEQ multiplex PCR; TCRdb keeps only in-frame clonotypes and omits some of them. The data show 55,000 to 80,000 clones, with approximately 89% seen just once and roughly 5.5% held by the top ten. This clonotype was sampled from a man in his sixties with colorectal cancer. What was sequenced was PBMCs.

The CDR3 DNA reads as TGTGCCAGCAGTGATGCGGGGGCTGGCACAGATACGCAGTATTTT. The encoded protein is CASSDAGAGTDTQYF. The V call is TRBV2, the J call TRBJ2-3; D might be TRBD2 (7 bases). CDR3 length: 15 residues. Per the germline V gene, CDR1 is SNHLY and CDR2 is FYNNEI. Trimming cost V 3 bases and J 1 base, with 11 bases left between them.